The clone carrying this TCR beta chain was detected once. This record belongs to a study of blood T cell repertoires in COVID-19. The study recruited people aged 18 to 89 years across approximately 24 US areas. Membership in each cohort depended on participant-reported clinical history. The V gene lost 2 bases and the J gene lost 5 bases, with 15 bases spanning the gap. The germline CDR1 and CDR2 sequences are LGHDT and YNNKEL (reference sequence). The CDR3 is 16 residues long. The repertoire was sequenced with immunoSEQ multiplex PCR; TCRdb's copy has only in-frame clones and lacks some. Of more than 150,000 clones in the sample, approximately 81% were seen once.

This clonotype was obtained from a woman between 50 and 59 years old who had recovered from COVID-19. The sample was PBMCs or T cells enriched from blood (not recorded which). The rearrangement joins TRBV3-1 (or the pseudogene TRBV3-2) to TRBJ2-2, with a tentative D call TRBD2 (6 bases). CDR3 DNA: TGTGCCAGCAGCCAATTGGAGGGAGGAAGTACCGGGGAGCTGTTTTTT. Protein: CASSQLEGGSTGELFF.